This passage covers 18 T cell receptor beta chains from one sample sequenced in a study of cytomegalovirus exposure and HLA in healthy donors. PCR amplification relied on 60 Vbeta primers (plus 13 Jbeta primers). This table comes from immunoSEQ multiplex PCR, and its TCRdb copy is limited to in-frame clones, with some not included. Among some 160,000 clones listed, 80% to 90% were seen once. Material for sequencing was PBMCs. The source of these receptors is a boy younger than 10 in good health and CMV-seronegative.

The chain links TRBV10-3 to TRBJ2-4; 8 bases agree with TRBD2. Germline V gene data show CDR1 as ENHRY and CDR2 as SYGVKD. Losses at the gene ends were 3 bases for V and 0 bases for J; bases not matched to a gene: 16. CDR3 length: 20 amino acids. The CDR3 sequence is CAISDRIGGSGGLAKNIQYF. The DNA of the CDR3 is TGTGCCATCAGTGACCGAATTGGGGGGAGCGGGGGTCTAGCCAAAAACATTCAGTACTTC.

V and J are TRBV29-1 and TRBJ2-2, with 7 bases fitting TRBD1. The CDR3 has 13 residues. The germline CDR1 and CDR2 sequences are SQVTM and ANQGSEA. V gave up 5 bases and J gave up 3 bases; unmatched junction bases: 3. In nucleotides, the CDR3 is TGCAGCGTTTCGGGACAGCACACCGGGGAGCTGTTTTTT. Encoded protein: CSVSGQHTGELFF.

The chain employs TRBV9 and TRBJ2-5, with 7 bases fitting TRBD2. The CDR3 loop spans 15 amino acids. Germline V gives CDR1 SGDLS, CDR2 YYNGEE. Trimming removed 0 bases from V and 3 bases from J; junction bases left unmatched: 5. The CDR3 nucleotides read TGTGCCAGCAGCGTAGATCCAGCGGGGAAAGAGACCCAGTACTTC. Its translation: CASSVDPAGKETQYF.

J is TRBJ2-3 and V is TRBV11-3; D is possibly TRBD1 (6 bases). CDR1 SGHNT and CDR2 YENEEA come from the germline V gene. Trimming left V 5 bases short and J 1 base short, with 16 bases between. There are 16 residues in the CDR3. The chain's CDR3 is CASSQKRGQRTDTQYF. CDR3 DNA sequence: TGTGCCAGCAGCCAAAAAAGGGGACAACGCACAGATACGCAGTATTTT.

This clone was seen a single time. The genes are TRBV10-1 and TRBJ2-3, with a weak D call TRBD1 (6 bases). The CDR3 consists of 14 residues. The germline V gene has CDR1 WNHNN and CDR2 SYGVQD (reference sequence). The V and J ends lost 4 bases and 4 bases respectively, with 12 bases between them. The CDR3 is CASSADRLPDTQYF. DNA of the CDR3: TGCGCCAGCAGTGCAGACAGGTTACCAGATACGCAGTATTTT.

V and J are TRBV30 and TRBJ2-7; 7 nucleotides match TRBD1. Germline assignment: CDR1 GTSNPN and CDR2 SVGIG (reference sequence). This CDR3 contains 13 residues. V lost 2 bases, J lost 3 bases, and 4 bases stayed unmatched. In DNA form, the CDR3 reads TGTGCCTGGAGTCAGGGACAGTACTACGAGCAGTACTTC. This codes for CAWSQGQYYEQYF.

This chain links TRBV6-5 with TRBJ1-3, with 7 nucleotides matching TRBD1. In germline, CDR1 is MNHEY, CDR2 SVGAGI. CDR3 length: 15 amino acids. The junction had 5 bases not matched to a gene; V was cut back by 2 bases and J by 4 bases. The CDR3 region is CASSYTGAEGNTIYF. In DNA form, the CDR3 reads TGTGCCAGCAGTTACACAGGGGCGGAAGGAAACACCATATATTTT.

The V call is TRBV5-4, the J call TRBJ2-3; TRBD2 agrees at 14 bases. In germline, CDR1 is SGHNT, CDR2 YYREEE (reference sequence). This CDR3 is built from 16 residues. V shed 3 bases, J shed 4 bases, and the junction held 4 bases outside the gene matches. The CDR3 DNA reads TGTGCCAGCAGCTGGGGGACTAGCGGGAGCGCAGATACGCAGTATTTT. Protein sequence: CASSWGTSGSADTQYF. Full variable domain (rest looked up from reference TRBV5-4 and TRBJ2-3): ETGVTQSPTHLIKTRGQQVTLRCSSQSGHNTVSWYQQALGQGPQFIFQYYREEENGRGNFPPRFSGLQFPNYSSELNVNALELDDSALYLCASSWGTSGSADTQYFGPGTRLTVL.

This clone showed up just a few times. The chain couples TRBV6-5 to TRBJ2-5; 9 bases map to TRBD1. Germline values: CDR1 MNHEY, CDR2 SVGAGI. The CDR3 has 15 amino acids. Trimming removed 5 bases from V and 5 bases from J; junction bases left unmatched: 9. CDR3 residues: CASSPPGQGGETQYF. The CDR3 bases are TGTGCCAGCAGTCCTCCGGGACAGGGAGGGGAGACCCAGTACTTC.

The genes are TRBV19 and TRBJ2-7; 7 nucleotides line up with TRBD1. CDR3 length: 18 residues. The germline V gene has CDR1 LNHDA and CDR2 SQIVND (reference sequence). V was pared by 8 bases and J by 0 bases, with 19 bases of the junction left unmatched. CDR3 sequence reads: CASQPPSPRDSSSYEQYF. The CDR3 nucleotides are TGTGCCAGTCAGCCACCGAGCCCCCGGGACAGCAGCTCCTACGAGCAGTACTTC.

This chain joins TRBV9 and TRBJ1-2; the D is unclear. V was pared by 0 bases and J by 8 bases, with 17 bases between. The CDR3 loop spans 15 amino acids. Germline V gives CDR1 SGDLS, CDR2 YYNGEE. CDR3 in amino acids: CASSVGEGAFFGYTF. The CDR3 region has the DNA TGTGCCAGCAGCGTAGGCGAGGGAGCTTTTTTCGGCTACACCTTC.

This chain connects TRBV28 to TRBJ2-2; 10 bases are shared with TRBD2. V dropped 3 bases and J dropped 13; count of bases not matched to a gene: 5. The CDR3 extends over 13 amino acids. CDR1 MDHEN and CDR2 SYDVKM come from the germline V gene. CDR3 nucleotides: TGTGCCAGCAGTTTCCCAGCGGGGGGGTCGCTGTTTTTT. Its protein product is CASSFPAGGSLFF.

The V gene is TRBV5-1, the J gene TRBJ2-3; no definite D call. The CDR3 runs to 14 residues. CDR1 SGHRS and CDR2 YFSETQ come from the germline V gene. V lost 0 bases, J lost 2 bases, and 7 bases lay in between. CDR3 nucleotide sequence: TGCGCCAGCAGCTTGGTTCTCTTCACAGATACGCAGTATTTT. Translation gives CASSLVLFTDTQYF.

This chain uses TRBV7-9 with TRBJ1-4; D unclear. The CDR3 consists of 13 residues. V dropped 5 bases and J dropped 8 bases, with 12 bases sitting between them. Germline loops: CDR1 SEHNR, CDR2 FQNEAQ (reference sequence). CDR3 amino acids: CASSDPGREKLFF. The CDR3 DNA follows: TGTGCCAGCAGCGATCCGGGGAGGGAAAAACTGTTTTTT.

DNA for the CDR3: TGTGCCAGCAGCAACGGACTAGCGGGAGCCAGGGAGCAGTTCTTC. Encoded protein: CASSNGLAGAREQFF. This chain connects TRBV7-2 to TRBJ2-1, with 13 nucleotides matching TRBD2. The CDR3 is made up of 15 amino acids. CDR1 and CDR2 (germline): SGHTA, FQGNSA. V lost 5 bases and J lost 10; bases outside the gene matches: 8.

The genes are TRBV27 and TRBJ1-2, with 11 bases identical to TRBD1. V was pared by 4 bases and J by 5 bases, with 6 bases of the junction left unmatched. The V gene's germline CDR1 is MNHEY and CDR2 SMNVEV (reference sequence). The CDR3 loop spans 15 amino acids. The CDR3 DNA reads TGTGCCAGCAGTTCATGGGACAGGGGGGGTTATGGCTACACCTTC. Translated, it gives CASSSWDRGGYGYTF.

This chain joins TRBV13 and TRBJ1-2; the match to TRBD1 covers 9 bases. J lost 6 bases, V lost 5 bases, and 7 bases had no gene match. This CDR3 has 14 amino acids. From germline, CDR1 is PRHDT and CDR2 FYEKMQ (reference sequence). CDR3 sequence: CASSPGTGLHGYTF. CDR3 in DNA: TGTGCCAGCAGCCCTGGGACAGGGCTTCATGGCTACACCTTC.

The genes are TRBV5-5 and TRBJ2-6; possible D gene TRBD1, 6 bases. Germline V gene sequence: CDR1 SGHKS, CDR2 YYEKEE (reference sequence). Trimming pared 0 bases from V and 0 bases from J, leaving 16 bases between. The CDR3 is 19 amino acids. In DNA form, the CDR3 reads TGTGCCAGCAGCTTGGGAACGACAGGCCGACTCTCTGGGGCCAACGTCCTGACTTTC. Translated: CASSLGTTGRLSGANVLTF. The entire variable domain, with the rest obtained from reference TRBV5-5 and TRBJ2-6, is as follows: DAGVTQSPTHLIKTRGQQVTLRCSPISGHKSVSWYQQVLGQGPQFIFQYYEKEERGRGNFPDRFSARQFPNYSSELNVNALLLGDSALYLCASSLGTTGRLSGANVLTFGAGSRLTVL.